These 8 T cell receptor beta chains share one sample of origin, sequenced in a study of cytomegalovirus exposure and HLA in healthy donors (dated by TCRdb to about 2017). Library generation was performed with the immunoSEQ multiplex PCR assay. For the multiplex PCR, a mixture combining 60 forward primers for TCR Vbeta segments and 13 reverse primers for TCR Jbeta segments was used. Imported from immuneACCESS, the table was reduced by TCRdb to in-frame sequences with V and J called. These copies leave out some clones; in studies compared against another copy, an unresolved V gene accounts for under half, and the cause of the remainder is not known. The sample yields some 120,000 clones; around 70% were counted once. Of the sample, 1.6% falls within the top ten clones. Sequenced sample: PBMCs. The source of these receptors is a man aged 25 to 45 in good health and CMV-seropositive.

The rearrangement joins TRBV25-1 to TRBJ1-4; 7 positions agree with TRBD1. The CDR3 loop spans 16 amino acids. Germline V gene sequence: CDR1 MGHDK, CDR2 SYGVNS. With 4 bases clipped from V and 5 bases from J, the junction kept 10 bases outside the gene matches. The CDR3 reads CASSAAGGGDNEKLFF. CDR3 sequence (DNA): TGTGCCAGCAGTGCAGCAGGGGGTGGGGACAATGAAAAACTGTTTTTT.

This clone came up once. The sample carries other DNA sequences with the same CDR3. V and J are TRBV5-6 and TRBJ2-7, with unresolved D. Trimming took 0 bases from V and 2 from J, leaving 6 bases between them. Looked up from germline, CDR1 is SGHDT and CDR2 is YYEEEE. The CDR3 is made up of 13 amino acids. In DNA, the CDR3 is TGTGCCAGCAGCTTGGGGGCACCCTACGAGCAGTACTTC. Protein sequence: CASSLGAPYEQYF.

The V call is TRBV2, the J call TRBJ1-5; D unresolved. Germline lookup yields CDR1 SNHLY and CDR2 FYNNEI. The CDR3 has 17 amino acids. V dropped 4 bases and J dropped 0 bases, with 16 bases sitting between them. The CDR3 DNA sequence: TGTGCCAGCAGTGGTTTAAACCCGTACAATAGCAATCAGCCCCAGCATTTT. Translated: CASSGLNPYNSNQPQHF.

CDR3 nucleotide sequence: TGTGCCAGCAGTCTTAGAGATCGGGGCTCCTACAATGAGCAGTTCTTC. Translating gives CASSLRDRGSYNEQFF. The V gene is TRBV7-3, the J gene TRBJ2-1; TRBD2 might be the D (5 bases). The CDR3 runs to 16 residues. Germline CDR1 reads SGHTA; CDR2 reads FQGTGA. V shed 6 bases and J shed 0 bases, with 15 bases lying between them.

V and J are TRBV7-9 and TRBJ1-3, with no clear D. In germline, CDR1 is SEHNR, CDR2 FQNEAQ (reference sequence). Trimming removed 11 bases at V and 0 bases at J, with 8 bases between. This CDR3 has 12 residues. The CDR3 loop reads CASQYSGNTIYF. The CDR3 DNA follows: TGTGCCTCCCAGTACTCTGGAAACACCATATATTTT.

The chain employs TRBV15 and TRBJ2-3; 8 positions agree with TRBD2. This CDR3 region has 16 residues. V lost 3 bases and J lost 2; bases outside the gene matches: 7. Germline CDR1 is LNHNV and CDR2 is YYDKDF (reference sequence). CDR3 in DNA: TGTGCCACCAGCAGGGTACTAGCGGAACCCACAGATACGCAGTATTTT. Protein: CATSRVLAEPTDTQYF.

The chain combines TRBV28 with TRBJ2-7, with 7 nucleotides matching TRBD1. The CDR3 sequence is 11 residues long. Germline CDR1 is MDHEN and CDR2 is SYDVKM. The CDR3 sequence: CLTGTAYEQYF. DNA for the CDR3: TGTTTGACCGGGACAGCGTACGAGCAGTACTTC. Together with reference TRBV28 and TRBJ2-7, the CDR3 gives the full variable domain: DVKVTQSSRYLVKRTGEKVFLECVQDMDHENMFWYRQDPGLGLRLIYFSYDVKMKEKGDIPEGYSVSREKKERFSLILESASTNQTSMYLCLTGTAYEQYFGPGTRLTVT.

The chain combines TRBV7-2 with TRBJ2-7, with 7 bases that match TRBD1. The V gene end was trimmed by 5 bases and the J gene end by 1 base; junction bases not matched to a gene: 8. This CDR3 spans 15 amino acids. The germline V gene encodes CDR1 SGHTA and CDR2 FQGNSA. The CDR3 protein is CASSTTGAGSYEQYF. The CDR3 DNA sequence: TGTGCCAGCAGCACTACAGGGGCGGGTTCCTACGAGCAGTACTTC.